Below are 16 T cell receptor beta chains sequenced from a single sample in a study of T-cell memory formation after mild COVID-19. TCRdb used MiXCR to reprocess the 5' RACE reads, holding one entry per CDR3 protein. The table lists about 35,000 distinct CDR3 sequences, 20% to 25% of them singletons, with 1.5% in the top ten. Sequenced sample: PBMCs or a T cell subset sorted from them (not recorded which). Every receptor here comes from an adult who had mild COVID-19 (a few samples of this study predate the infection). Cell type and time point are not known.

This clonotype was detected only a few times. The CDR3 DNA follows: TGTGCCAGCTCAGCATATCTGGATACGCAGTATTTT. This codes for CASSAYLDTQYF. The V call is TRBV18, the J call TRBJ2-3; D is ambiguous. With 5 bases removed from V and 6 bases from J, the gap between germline ends came to 9 bases. The V gene's germline CDR1 is KGHSH and CDR2 LQKENI. The CDR3 sequence is 12 residues long.

V usage is TRBV4-1 and J usage is TRBJ1-2; D is unclear. V lost 1 base, J lost 7 bases, and 7 bases lay in between. CDR1 is MGHRA, CDR2 YSYEKL, per germline. The CDR3 is made up of 12 amino acids. For the CDR3, the DNA is TGCGCCAGCAGCCAAGGAATCGGTGGCTACACCTTC. It yields the protein CASSQGIGGYTF.

The table lists this clonotype with many counts. This chain joins TRBV4-3 and TRBJ2-7; D is unresolved. V lost 0 bases to trimming and J lost 0 bases, with 6 bases between them. This CDR3 comprises 14 residues. The V gene's germline CDR1 is LGHNA and CDR2 YSLEER. The CDR3 DNA follows: TGCGCCAGCAGCCAAGATCCTGACTCCTACGAGCAGTACTTC. It encodes CASSQDPDSYEQYF.

This clonotype occurred many times. The chain joins TRBV4-2 to TRBJ2-5; 8 nucleotides align to TRBD1. The germline V gene encodes CDR1 LGHNA and CDR2 YNFKEQ. The CDR3 runs 16 residues. After removal of 1 base from V and 5 bases from J, the junction contained 9 bases not matched to a gene. The CDR3 spells CASSQGGQGRGETQYF. As DNA, the CDR3 is TGTGCCAGCAGCCAAGGCGGACAGGGCAGGGGGGAGACCCAGTACTTC.

In this sample, this clonotype turned up many times. The chain uses TRBV12-3 or TRBV12-4 and TRBJ2-5; tentative D call: TRBD2 (6 bases). The V and J ends lost 4 bases and 2 bases respectively, with 8 bases between them. The CDR3 consists of 13 residues. The DNA of the CDR3 is TGTGCCAGCAGTTACGGGACTCAAGAGACCCAGTACTTC. Its protein is CASSYGTQETQYF.

This clonotype was observed at least ten times. V and J are TRBV10-3 and TRBJ1-1; D not certain. The CDR3 has 15 residues. Germline CDR1 is ENHRY and CDR2 is SYGVKD. Between the trimmed V and J ends, which lost 2 bases and 6 bases, there was a span of 16 bases. CDR3 protein: CAISETELPTSEAFF. The DNA for the CDR3 is TGTGCCATCAGTGAGACCGAGTTACCGACTTCTGAAGCTTTCTTT.

This clonotype was recorded at least ten times. The genes are TRBV7-8 and TRBJ2-7, with 12 bases that match TRBD2. This CDR3 is 15 amino acids long. From germline, CDR1 is SGHVS and CDR2 FQNEAQ. J lost 7 bases, V lost 1 base, and 5 bases had no gene match. CDR3 in DNA: TGTGCCAGCAGCTTAGTCGGACTAGCGGGAAGGGAGCAGTACTTC. It specifies CASSLVGLAGREQYF.

The genes are TRBV7-2 and TRBJ1-2, with 7 nucleotides matching TRBD1. CDR1 and CDR2 (germline): SGHTA, FQGNSA. Trimming took 5 bases from V and 10 from J; bases not matched to a gene: 7. CDR3 length equals 12 residues. The CDR3 DNA reads as TGTGCCAGCAGCCCGCCGACAGGGACCTACACCTTC. This encodes CASSPPTGTYTF.

This clonotype was observed many times. The chain employs TRBV5-1 and TRBJ2-7; 8 nucleotides agree with TRBD2. The J segment lost 1 base and the V segment lost 1 base, leaving 4 bases of the junction unmatched. Germline V gene lookup returns CDR1 SGHRS and CDR2 YFSETQ. There are 15 residues in the CDR3. The CDR3 nucleotides are TGCGCCAGCAGCTTGCGGTTAGCGGGGTCCTACGAGCAGTACTTC. This encodes CASSLRLAGSYEQYF.

This clonotype has only a few counts. V usage is TRBV4-2 and J usage is TRBJ1-1; D is unclear. The germline CDR1 and CDR2 sequences are LGHNA and YNFKEQ. There are 13 residues in the CDR3. The V end was cut by 1 base, the J end by 6 bases, with 9 bases between. The CDR3 DNA reads as TGTGCCAGCAGCCAAGTCATCGGAGCTGAAGCTTTCTTT. Translated: CASSQVIGAEAFF.

This chain uses TRBV12-3 or TRBV12-4 with TRBJ1-2; 10 bases fit TRBD1. The CDR3 is 15 amino acids. J gave up 7 bases and V 1 base, and 6 bases lay outside the gene matches. DNA for the CDR3: TGTGCCAGCAGTTTAGAGGGACAGGGGCACACTGGCTACACCTTC. This sequence encodes CASSLEGQGHTGYTF.

This chain connects TRBV11-2 to TRBJ1-4, with 7 positions matching TRBD1. V lost 1 base and J lost 10; bases outside the gene matches: 9. The CDR3 is 15 amino acids. From germline, CDR1 is SGHAT and CDR2 FQNNGV. The CDR3 reads CASSLATGFGVKLFF. DNA for the CDR3: TGTGCCAGCAGCTTAGCGACAGGGTTTGGGGTAAAACTGTTTTTT.

The rearrangement joins TRBV10-3 to TRBJ2-5; possibly TRBD1 for D (5 bases). CDR1 is ENHRY, CDR2 SYGVKD, per germline. The CDR3 sequence is 14 residues long. Trimming removed 6 bases at V and 5 bases at J, with 16 bases between. In DNA form, the CDR3 reads TGTGCCATCAGCGCTAGACAGTCCCAGGAGACCCAGTACTTC. Its translation is CAISARQSQETQYF.

Many counts were recorded for this clonotype. This chain links TRBV3-1 with TRBJ2-5; D is unclear. V dropped 0 bases and J dropped 4 bases, with 9 bases sitting between them. The CDR3 loop spans 14 amino acids. CDR1 LGHDT and CDR2 YNNKEL come from the germline V gene (reference sequence). The DNA for the CDR3 is TGTGCCAGCAGCCAAGAGGGCAGGAGAGAGACCCAGTACTTC. It is translated as CASSQEGRRETQYF.

The table lists this clonotype with many counts. The V and J genes are TRBV12-3 or TRBV12-4 and TRBJ2-5; 14 bases map to TRBD2. V was clipped by 6 bases and J by 2 bases; unmatched bases: 17. The CDR3 is 20 amino acids. The CDR3 region is CASSSTSGRAIPAPQETQYF. In nucleotides, the CDR3 is TGTGCCAGCAGCTCGACTAGCGGGAGGGCCATTCCCGCTCCGCAAGAGACCCAGTACTTC.

This clonotype was detected ten times or more. This rearrangement joins TRBV30 to TRBJ1-2; TRBD1 is a possible D gene (6 bases). V was pared by 2 bases and J by 2 bases, with 12 bases between. The CDR3 is 14 residues long. Germline V CDR1 and CDR2: GTSNPN, SVGIG (reference sequence). The CDR3 region is CAWSLRGGNYGYTF. In DNA form, the CDR3 reads TGTGCCTGGAGTCTCCGAGGGGGAAACTATGGCTACACCTTC.